These 26 T cell receptor beta chains were all obtained from the same sample, sequenced in a study of T cell responses to AZD1222 COVID-19 vaccine listed by TCRdb under 2021. Library preparation employed the immunoSEQ multiplex PCR assay. The table was pulled from immuneACCESS by TCRdb, which kept in-frame rearrangements only. Such tables lose some clones; where checked, under half of the loss comes from unresolved V genes, and the rest has no known cause. This sample is represented by around 130,000 clones; 86% of them were singletons. Clones ranked in the top ten supply 12% of the sample. The time point label, as the study defines it: baseline before first vaccination. The specimen comprised peripheral blood, sampled on day 0 of AZD1222 vaccination. All receptors derive from an adult in good health.

The chain carries TRBV18 and TRBJ1-2, with TRBD1 identical over 8 bases. CDR1 and CDR2 (germline): KGHSH, LQKENI. The CDR3 loop spans 15 amino acids. After removal of 2 bases from V and 1 base from J, the junction contained 3 bases not matched to a gene. The DNA for the CDR3 is TGTGCCAGCTCACCAGGACAGGGAGTTAACTATGGCTACACCTTC. It translates to CASSPGQGVNYGYTF.

The chain has TRBV14 and TRBJ1-6; D is ambiguous. The CDR3 runs to 14 residues. CDR1 is SGHDN and CDR2 is FVKESK in the germline V gene. V lost 0 bases and J 4 bases, leaving 4 bases between the germline ends. The CDR3 DNA reads as TGTGCCAGCAGCCAAGATCTTTATAATTCACCCCTCCACTTT. Its translation is CASSQDLYNSPLHF.

The chain carries TRBV28 and TRBJ2-7; 7 bases match TRBD1. Germline trimming cut 3 bases from V and 1 base from J; bases unmatched to any gene: 0. Germline V CDR1 and CDR2: MDHEN, SYDVKM. This CDR3 is built from 13 residues. CDR3 sequence reads: CASSLGQSYEQYF. CDR3 nucleotide sequence: TGTGCCAGCAGTTTGGGACAGTCCTACGAGCAGTACTTC.

V usage is TRBV5-1 and J usage is TRBJ2-5, with 13 bases fitting TRBD2. The J segment lost 5 bases and the V segment lost 4 bases, leaving 8 bases of the junction unmatched. The CDR3 extends over 16 amino acids. Per germline, CDR1 SGHRS and CDR2 YFSETQ. The CDR3 reads CASSPGTSGTFETQYF. DNA of the CDR3: TGCGCCAGCAGCCCGGGGACTAGCGGGACCTTCGAGACCCAGTACTTC.

The V gene is TRBV5-4, the J gene TRBJ2-1; possible D gene TRBD2, 6 bases. Germline V CDR1 and CDR2: SGHNT, YYREEE (reference sequence). Deletions cut 0 bases from V and 12 bases from J, with 25 bases between. The CDR3 is 17 amino acids. Here the CDR3 reads CASSLARTTLGNDGQFF. CDR3 nucleotides: TGTGCCAGCAGCTTGGCCAGGACTACCTTGGGCAATGATGGGCAGTTCTTC. Full variable domain (rest looked up from reference TRBV5-4 and TRBJ2-1): ETGVTQSPTHLIKTRGQQVTLRCSSQSGHNTVSWYQQALGQGPQFIFQYYREEENGRGNFPPRFSGLQFPNYSSELNVNALELDDSALYLCASSLARTTLGNDGQFFGPGTRLTVL.

The chain has TRBV5-1 and TRBJ2-5; the D gene is possibly TRBD1 (5 bases). This CDR3 is built from 13 residues. Germline CDR1 reads SGHRS; CDR2 reads YFSETQ. V was cut by 4 bases and J by 4 bases, with 11 bases left in between. CDR3 sequence reads: CASSRGRAETQYF. The CDR3 region has the DNA TGCGCCAGCAGCCGTGGCAGGGCAGAGACCCAGTACTTC.

The chain is built from TRBV12-3 or TRBV12-4 and TRBJ2-3, with D maybe TRBD2 (5 bases). The CDR3 runs to 13 residues. V lost 3 bases and J 3 bases, leaving 7 bases between the germline ends. In DNA form, the CDR3 reads TGTGCCAGCAGTTTCTCGGGAACAGATACGCAGTATTTT. It specifies CASSFSGTDTQYF.

This chain joins TRBV6-5 and TRBJ1-3; the D is unclear. V shed 8 bases and J shed 0 bases, with 11 bases lying between them. CDR1 and CDR2 from the germline V gene are MNHEY and SVGAGI. CDR3 length equals 14 residues. As DNA, the CDR3 is TGTGCCAGCGGCCGGCCGAGCTCTGGAAACACCATATATTTT. Translating it yields CASGRPSSGNTIYF.

In this sample, this clone turned up once. The J gene is TRBJ2-5, the V gene TRBV28; TRBD2 matches at 7 bases. This CDR3 has 17 residues. V trimming: 2 bases; J trimming: 3 bases; junction bases outside the gene matches: 12. CDR1 is MDHEN, CDR2 SYDVKM, per germline. CDR3 protein: CASSLNVAASGKETQYF. As DNA, the CDR3 is TGTGCCAGCAGTTTAAACGTCGCCGCTAGCGGTAAAGAGACCCAGTACTTC.

This chain joins TRBV25-1 and TRBJ1-2, with 10 bases identical to TRBD1. Germline CDR1 reads MGHDK; CDR2 reads SYGVNS. CDR3 length equals 15 residues. V lost 3 bases, J lost 7 bases, and 8 bases stayed unmatched. The CDR3 sequence: CASSDSQGTGAGYTF. The DNA for the CDR3 is TGTGCCAGCAGTGACTCCCAAGGGACAGGGGCTGGCTACACCTTC.

CDR3 protein: CASRRGGYGNTEAFF. The CDR3 DNA is TGTGCCAGTAGACGAGGGGGTTATGGGAACACTGAAGCTTTCTTT. The genes are TRBV19 and TRBJ1-1, with a tentative D call TRBD1 (6 bases). V lost 6 bases and J 1 base, leaving 15 bases between the germline ends. CDR3 size: 15 residues. Germline V lookup: CDR1 LNHDA, CDR2 SQIVND (reference sequence).

The CDR3 region has the DNA TGTGCCAGCAGCCCCGGGGATATGGAGACCCAGTACTTC. This codes for CASSPGDMETQYF. The chain is built from TRBV9 and TRBJ2-5; TRBD2 might be the D (5 bases). The ends were cut back, 4 bases at V and 5 bases at J, with 12 bases in the middle. This CDR3 is built from 13 residues. The germline V gene encodes CDR1 SGDLS and CDR2 YYNGEE.

The CDR3 protein is CASSFEVSEKLFF. The CDR3 DNA is TGCGCCAGCAGCTTTGAGGTTTCTGAAAAACTGTTTTTT. This chain joins TRBV5-1 and TRBJ1-4; D unresolved. This CDR3 is 13 amino acids long. V lost 2 bases to trimming and J lost 7 bases, with 9 bases between them. The germline V gene encodes CDR1 SGHRS and CDR2 YFSETQ. The variable domain in full, completed from reference TRBV5-1 and TRBJ1-4, reads KAGVTQTPRYLIKTRGQQVTLSCSPISGHRSVSWYQQTPGQGLQFLFEYFSETQRNKGNFPGRFSGRQFSNSRSEMNVSTLELGDSALYLCASSFEVSEKLFFGSGTQLSVL.

The chain combines TRBV28 with TRBJ1-4; no firm D call. This CDR3 region has 14 residues. Trimming shortened V by 1 base and J by 2 bases, and 5 bases separated the two germline ends. Germline V CDR1 and CDR2: MDHEN, SYDVKM. In DNA form, the CDR3 reads TGTGCCAGCAGTTTATCCACGACTAATGAAAAACTGTTTTTT. Protein: CASSLSTTNEKLFF.

The chain's CDR3 is CASRRTGNNSPLHF. The CDR3 DNA is TGTGCCAGTAGGAGGACAGGGAATAATTCACCCCTCCACTTT. J is TRBJ1-6 and V is TRBV19; 8 bases line up with TRBD1. Trimming cost V 6 bases and J 5 bases; bases outside gene matches: 3. Germline V CDR1 and CDR2: LNHDA, SQIVND (reference sequence). The CDR3 extends over 14 amino acids. Complete variable domain (other parts from reference TRBV19 and TRBJ1-6): DGGITQSPKYLFRKEGQNVTLSCEQNLNHDAMYWYRQDPGQGLRLIYYSQIVNDFQKGDIAEGYSVSREKKESFPLTVTSAQKNPTAFYLCASRRTGNNSPLHFGNGTRLTVT.

This clone was seen a few times. The chain uses TRBV11-2 and TRBJ1-2; no firm D call. This CDR3 has 12 residues. V lost 5 bases, J lost 4 bases, and 8 bases lay in between. Germline CDR1 SGHAT, CDR2 FQNNGV. The CDR3 region has the DNA TGTGCCAGCAGCCCCCAGGCCTATGGCTACACCTTC. It yields the protein CASSPQAYGYTF.

The chain couples TRBV5-1 to TRBJ1-1; no firm D call. The V end was cut by 2 bases, the J end by 1 base, with 12 bases between. The CDR3 spans 15 residues. Germline values: CDR1 SGHRS, CDR2 YFSETQ. The CDR3, as DNA: TGCGCCAGCAGCTTCGACTCGGACGGGAACACTGAAGCTTTCTTT. It codes for CASSFDSDGNTEAFF.

J is TRBJ1-2 and V is TRBV29-1; 9 nucleotides match TRBD1. The CDR3 contains 15 residues. CDR1 is SQVTM, CDR2 ANQGSEA, per germline. The V gene end was trimmed by 7 bases and the J gene end by 7 bases; junction bases not matched to a gene: 16. The chain's CDR3 is CSASTPVQGAAGYTF. The CDR3, as DNA: TGCAGCGCGTCCACTCCAGTACAGGGGGCGGCTGGCTACACCTTC. The variable domain in full, completed from reference TRBV29-1 and TRBJ1-2, reads SAVISQKPSRDICQRGTSLTIQCQVDSQVTMMFWYRQQPGQSLTLIATANQGSEATYESGFVIDKFPISRPNLTFSTLTVSNMSPEDSSIYLCSASTPVQGAAGYTFGSGTRLTVV.

This chain links TRBV10-1 with TRBJ2-7; 10 bases are a match to TRBD1. Germline assignment: CDR1 WNHNN and CDR2 SYGVQD (reference sequence). The length of the CDR3 is 15 residues. The V and J ends lost 3 bases and 7 bases, in that order; junction bases with no gene match: 9. CDR3 in DNA: TGCGCCAGCAGTGAAGGGACAGGGGTTTTAATTGAGCAGTACTTC. Residues: CASSEGTGVLIEQYF.

The CDR3 nucleotides are TGTGCCAGCAGCTTTAGTGACAGGGGCCAGCCCCAGCATTTT. Translating gives CASSFSDRGQPQHF. V and J are TRBV7-9 and TRBJ1-5; TRBD1 aligns across 8 bases. The CDR3 contains 14 residues. The V gene's germline CDR1 is SEHNR and CDR2 FQNEAQ (reference sequence). V lost 3 bases, J lost 7 bases, and 5 bases stayed unmatched.

The rearrangement uses TRBV10-3 and TRBJ2-1, with 11 bases aligning to TRBD2. This CDR3 contains 16 residues. Looked up from germline, CDR1 is ENHRY and CDR2 is SYGVKD. Trimming took 8 bases from V and 3 from J; bases not matched to a gene: 9. CDR3 protein: CAIGIAGGPGYNEQFF. Written as DNA, the CDR3 is TGTGCCATCGGCATAGCGGGAGGGCCGGGCTACAATGAGCAGTTCTTC.

The V call is TRBV7-8, the J call TRBJ2-1; 9 nucleotides line up with TRBD2. J was trimmed by 5 bases and V by 7 bases; bases with no gene match: 15. This CDR3 contains 17 residues. Per germline, CDR1 SGHVS and CDR2 FQNEAQ. The CDR3 nucleotides read TGTGCCAGCACCACCAGGGGGGCTAGCGGGGTACACAATGAGCAGTTCTTC. Its translation: CASTTRGASGVHNEQFF.

The rearrangement uses TRBV28 and TRBJ1-6; D gene uncertain. This CDR3 has 14 residues. V was pared by 6 bases and J by 7 bases, with 13 bases between. Germline values: CDR1 MDHEN, CDR2 SYDVKM. The CDR3 here is CASRPGYNNSPLHF. As DNA, the CDR3 is TGTGCCAGCAGGCCGGGTTACAACAATTCACCCCTCCACTTT.

The rearrangement uses TRBV3-1 (or the pseudogene TRBV3-2) and TRBJ1-1; D might be TRBD1 (6 bases). The germline V gene has CDR1 LGHDT and CDR2 YNNKEL (reference sequence). The germline V and J ends were trimmed by 2 bases and 5 bases, with 12 bases remaining between them. The CDR3 has 14 residues. CDR3 sequence (DNA): TGTGCCAGCAGCCAACTAATAGGGGGAACTGAAGCTTTCTTT. This gives the protein CASSQLIGGTEAFF.

The chain combines TRBV28 with TRBJ1-1; D gene uncertain. The V end lost 7 bases, the J end lost 4 bases, and 13 bases lay between the germline ends. There are 13 residues in the CDR3. The V gene's germline CDR1 is MDHEN and CDR2 SYDVKM. In DNA form, the CDR3 reads TGTGCCAGCAATTTCGTGGACGTCACTGAAGCTTTCTTT. It yields the protein CASNFVDVTEAFF.

Notes on this clone: The junction departs from germline at one end; a sequencing error may be responsible. CDR3 amino acids: CASSEPGPIF. The DNA of the CDR3 is TGCGCCAGCAGTGAACCGGGGCCGATCTTC. The rearrangement joins TRBV10-1 to TRBJ2-1; D possibly matches TRBD1 or TRBD2 (5 bases each). This CDR3 region has 10 residues. Looked up from germline, CDR1 is WNHNN and CDR2 is SYGVQD (reference sequence).